The subject of this entry is one TCR beta chain. The antigen is not known. The sample is drawn from a study of type 1 regulatory T cells. TCRdb recomputed calls from the reads with MiXCR, one row per CDR3 protein. Among more than 60,000 distinct CDR3 sequences, around 49% were seen once, and the ten largest hold more than 2%. Trimming took off 0 bases at V and 3 bases at J, with 12 bases between the two ends. CDR3 length: 15 amino acids. Germline V gene data show CDR1 as MNHEY and CDR2 as SMNVEV (reference sequence). The sequence was collected from a human donor in good health. This sequence joins TRBV27 and TRBJ2-7, with D maybe TRBD1 (6 bases). Input material: cultured non-Tr1 T cells, either the whole culture or a sorted T cell fraction (not recorded which). The CDR3 DNA sequence: TGTGCCAGCAGTTTATCAGTACAGGGCAGCTACGAGCAGTACTTC. This sequence encodes CASSLSVQGSYEQYF.